Listed below are T cell receptor beta chains from one sample, sequenced in a study of blood T cells in healthy people across ages. In TCRdb, the 5' RACE reads were re-called with MiXCR into one record per CDR3 protein. In the table there are about 800,000 distinct CDR3 sequences, roughly 25% of which are singletons. These sequences were also reported in another study, on T cells of mothers and their children.

Sequenced: blood. The receptors here all came from a boy younger than 18 in good health. The CDR3 runs from the conserved cysteine through the conserved F or W. The order of the fields is J gene, V gene, clone size, D gene, CDR3 protein, CDR3 DNA. D genes are given only for firm matches. Clone size appears in some rows only: once, few, many, or a class for an expanded clone.

TRBJ2-6 | TRBV12-3/TRBV12-4 | few | NA | CASSTGSGANVLTF | TGTGCCAGCAGTACAGGGTCGGGGGCCAACGTCCTGACTTTC
TRBJ2-4 | TRBV11-1 | few | NA | CASSLQGLNTQYF | TGTGCCAGCAGCTTGCAAGGACTAAACACTCAGTACTTC
TRBJ2-4 | TRBV10-3 | few | NA | CAISETGVENIQYF | TGTGCCATCAGTGAAACGGGGGTCGAAAACATTCAGTACTTC
TRBJ2-5 | TRBV25-1 | NA | TRBD1 | CASSGDDRGREETQYF | TGTGCCAGCAGTGGCGACGACAGGGGCCGGGAAGAGACCCAGTACTTC
TRBJ2-3 | TRBV7-2 | NA | NA | CASSYRRVDTQYF | TGTGCCAGCAGTTACCGCCGGGTCGATACGCAGTATTTT
TRBJ2-5 | TRBV19 | NA | NA | CASKTRGGQETQYF | TGTGCCAGTAAGACAAGAGGAGGTCAAGAGACCCAGTACTTC
TRBJ1-2 | TRBV20-1 | NA | NA | CSARGQRLLYGYTF | TGCAGTGCGAGAGGACAGCGCCTCCTCTATGGCTACACCTTC
TRBJ2-2 | TRBV29-1 | NA | NA | CSVVGANTGELFF | TGCAGCGTTGTCGGTGCGAACACCGGGGAGCTGTTTTTT
TRBJ1-5 | TRBV27 | few | NA | CASSLGGAFQPQHF | TGTGCCAGCAGTTTAGGGGGGGCATTTCAGCCCCAGCATTTT
TRBJ2-7 | TRBV29-1 | NA | NA | CSFEESPGGSYF | TGCAGCTTTGAAGAATCTCCCGGGGGCTCGTACTTC
TRBJ2-3 | TRBV5-5 | NA | NA | CASSLGRGGLFTDTQYF | TGTGCCAGCAGCTTGGGGAGGGGGGGCCTATTCACAGATACGCAGTATTTT
TRBJ2-2 | TRBV9 | few | NA | CASSVDPGTNTGELFF | TGTGCCAGCAGCGTAGACCCGGGAACGAACACCGGGGAGCTGTTTTTT
TRBJ2-7 | TRBV29-1 | few | NA | CSVEVETGRYEQYF | TGCAGCGTTGAAGTGGAGACAGGGAGGTACGAGCAGTACTTC
TRBJ2-1 | TRBV12-3/TRBV12-4 | many | NA | CASSLSYNEQFF | TGTGCCAGCAGTTTATCCTACAATGAGCAGTTCTTC
TRBJ1-2 | TRBV6-2/TRBV6-3 | few | TRBD1 | CASSTTGDYGYTF | TGTGCCAGCAGTACGACAGGGGACTATGGCTACACCTTC
TRBJ2-5 | TRBV7-9 | NA | TRBD2 | CASSLERLAKYF | TGTGCCAGCAGCTTAGAGAGACTAGCGAAGTACTTC
TRBJ2-5 | TRBV7-2 | NA | TRBD2 | CASSQTSGGALKTQYF | TGTGCCAGCAGCCAGACTAGCGGAGGGGCTCTAAAGACCCAGTACTTC
TRBJ2-3 | TRBV28 | few | TRBD2 | CASTLGGLAGLTDTQYF | TGTGCCAGCACCCTCGGGGGACTAGCGGGATTAACAGATACGCAGTATTTT
TRBJ2-5 | TRBV29-1 | NA | NA | CSVDSRSVTQYF | TGCAGCGTTGATTCGCGCTCGGTGACCCAGTACTTC
TRBJ2-4 | TRBV4-1 | few | TRBD2 | CASSQDIGGSGAKNIQYF | TGCGCCAGCAGCCAAGATATAGGCGGGAGTGGGGCCAAAAACATTCAGTACTTC
TRBJ1-2 | TRBV4-1 | NA | TRBD1 | CASSLKVGQESYGYTF | TGCGCCAGCAGCCTAAAAGTGGGACAGGAGAGCTATGGCTACACCTTC
TRBJ1-2 | TRBV6-1 | NA | NA | CASSEALRLDYGYTF | TGTGCCAGCAGTGAAGCTTTAAGGCTCGACTATGGCTACACCTTC
TRBJ1-1 | TRBV13 | NA | NA | CASSQEWGLNTEAFF | TGTGCCAGCAGCCAGGAGTGGGGCTTGAACACTGAAGCTTTCTTT
TRBJ1-2 | TRBV9 | NA | NA | CASSGGDGSYGYTF | TGTGCCAGCAGCGGGGGCGACGGAAGCTATGGCTACACCTTC
TRBJ1-2 | TRBV29-1 | NA | TRBD1 | CSVDFDRGDGYTF | TGCAGCGTCGACTTCGACAGGGGAGATGGCTACACCTTC
TRBJ2-5 | TRBV20-1 | few | TRBD1 | CSAPPGQGGETQYF | TGCAGTGCCCCTCCGGGACAGGGAGGAGAGACCCAGTACTTC
TRBJ2-7 | TRBV7-2 | NA | NA | CASSLSGPRNEQYF | TGTGCCAGCAGCTTATCGGGACCTCGGAATGAGCAGTACTTC
TRBJ2-1 | TRBV7-8 | NA | TRBD2 | CASSFRGLAGDYNEQFF | TGTGCCAGCAGCTTTAGGGGGCTAGCGGGAGACTACAATGAGCAGTTCTTC
TRBJ2-7 | TRBV28 | few | TRBD2 | CASSPSSGGEWYEQYF | TGTGCCAGCAGTCCCTCCAGCGGGGGGGAATGGTACGAGCAGTACTTC
TRBJ2-3 | TRBV5-4 | few | NA | CASSLGGNGDAQYF | TGTGCCAGCAGCTTAGGCGGAAACGGAGATGCGCAGTATTTT
TRBJ2-1 | TRBV4-3 | few | TRBD2 | CASSQDLGLAVYNEQFF | TGCGCCAGCAGCCAAGATCTGGGCCTAGCGGTCTACAATGAGCAGTTCTTC
TRBJ1-2 | TRBV28 | NA | TRBD1 | CASSKLGQGPGYTF | TGTGCCAGCAGTAAACTAGGACAGGGCCCAGGCTACACCTTC
TRBJ2-4 | TRBV29-1 | few | NA | CSVEGGPNIQYF | TGCAGCGTTGAGGGAGGACCAAACATTCAGTACTTC
TRBJ2-2 | TRBV29-1 | many | NA | CSAKLGTGELFF | TGCAGCGCTAAACTGGGGACCGGGGAGCTGTTTTTT
TRBJ2-1 | TRBV4-3 | NA | NA | CASSQEGSSSYNEQFF | TGCGCCAGCAGCCAAGAAGGGTCGAGCTCCTACAATGAGCAGTTCTTC
TRBJ2-7 | TRBV10-3 | few | TRBD2 | CAISESTSGSYEQYF | TGTGCCATCAGTGAGTCCACTAGCGGTTCCTACGAGCAGTACTTC
TRBJ2-7 | TRBV20-1 | NA | NA | CSAPRGTSNYEQYF | TGCAGTGCCCCACGGGGGACATCCAACTACGAGCAGTACTTC